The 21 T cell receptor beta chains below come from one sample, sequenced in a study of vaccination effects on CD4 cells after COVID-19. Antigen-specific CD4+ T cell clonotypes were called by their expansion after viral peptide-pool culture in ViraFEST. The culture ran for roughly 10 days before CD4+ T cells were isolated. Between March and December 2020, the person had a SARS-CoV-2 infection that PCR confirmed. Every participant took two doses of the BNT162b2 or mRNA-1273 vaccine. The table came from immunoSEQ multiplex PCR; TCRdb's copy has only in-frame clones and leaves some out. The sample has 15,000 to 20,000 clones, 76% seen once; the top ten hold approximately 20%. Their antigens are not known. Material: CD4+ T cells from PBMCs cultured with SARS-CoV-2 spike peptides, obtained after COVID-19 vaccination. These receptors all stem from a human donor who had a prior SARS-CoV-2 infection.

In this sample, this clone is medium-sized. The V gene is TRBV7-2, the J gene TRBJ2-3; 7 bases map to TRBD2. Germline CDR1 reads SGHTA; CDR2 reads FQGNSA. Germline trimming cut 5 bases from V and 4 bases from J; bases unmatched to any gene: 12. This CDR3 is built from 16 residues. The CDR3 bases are TGTGCCAGCAGCCAGAGGGGCGGGAGTATCCCAGATACGCAGTATTTT. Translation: CASSQRGGSIPDTQYF.

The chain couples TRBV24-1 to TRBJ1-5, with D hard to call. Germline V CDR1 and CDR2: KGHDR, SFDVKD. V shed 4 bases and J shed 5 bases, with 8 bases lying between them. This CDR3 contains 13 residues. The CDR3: CATSDRHDQPQHF. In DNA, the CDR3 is TGTGCCACCAGTGACCGTCACGATCAGCCCCAGCATTTT.

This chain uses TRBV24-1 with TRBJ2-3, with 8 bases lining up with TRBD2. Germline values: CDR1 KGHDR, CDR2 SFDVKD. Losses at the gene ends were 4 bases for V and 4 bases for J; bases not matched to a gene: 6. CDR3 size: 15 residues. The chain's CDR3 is CATSDPGREADTQYF. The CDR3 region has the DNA TGTGCCACCAGTGACCCCGGGAGGGAGGCAGATACGCAGTATTTT.

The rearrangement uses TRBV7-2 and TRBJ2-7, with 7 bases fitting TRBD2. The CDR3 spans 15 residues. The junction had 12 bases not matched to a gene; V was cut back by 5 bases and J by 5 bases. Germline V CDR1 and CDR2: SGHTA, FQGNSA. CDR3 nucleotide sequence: TGTGCCAGCAGCCTGACCGGGACTAATCCCCACGAGCAGTACTTC. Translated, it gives CASSLTGTNPHEQYF. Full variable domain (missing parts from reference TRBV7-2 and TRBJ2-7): GAGVSQSPSNKVTEKGKDVELRCDPISGHTALYWYRQSLGQGLEFLIYFQGNSAPDKSGLPSDRFSAERTGGSVSTLTIQRTQQEDSAVYLCASSLTGTNPHEQYFGPGTRLTVT.

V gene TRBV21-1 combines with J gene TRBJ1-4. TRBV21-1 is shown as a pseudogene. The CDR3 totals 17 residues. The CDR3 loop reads CASSKLYGAIDNEKLFF. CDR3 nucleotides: TGTGCCAGCAGCAAATTATACGGCGCAATAGATAATGAAAAACTGTTTTTT.

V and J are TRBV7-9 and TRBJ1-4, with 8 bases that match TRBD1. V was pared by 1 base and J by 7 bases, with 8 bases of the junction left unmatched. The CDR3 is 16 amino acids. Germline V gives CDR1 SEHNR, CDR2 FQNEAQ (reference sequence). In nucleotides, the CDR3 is TGTGCCAGCAGCTTAGTAACCGGGACAGGTCGTGAAAAACTGTTTTTT. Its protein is CASSLVTGTGREKLFF. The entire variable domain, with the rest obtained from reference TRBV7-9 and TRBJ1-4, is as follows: DTGVSQNPRHKITKRGQNVTFRCDPISEHNRLYWYRQTLGQGPEFLTYFQNEAQLEKSRLLSDRFSAERPKGSFSTLEIQRTEQGDSAMYLCASSLVTGTGREKLFFGSGTQLSVL.

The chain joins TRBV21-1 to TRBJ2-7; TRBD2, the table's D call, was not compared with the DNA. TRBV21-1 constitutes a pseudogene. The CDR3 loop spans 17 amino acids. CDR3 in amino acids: CASSKLEWCGESYEQYF. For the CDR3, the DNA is TGTGCCAGCAGCAAATTGGAATGGTGCGGGGAATCCTACGAGCAGTACTTC.

The CDR3 coding sequence is TGTGCCAGCAGTGAACGCCTCGCCTACGAGCAGTACTTC. This gives the protein CASSERLAYEQYF. V usage is TRBV2 and J usage is TRBJ2-7; D remains ambiguous. Germline CDR1 reads SNHLY; CDR2 reads FYNNEI. The V and J ends lost 2 bases and 2 bases respectively, with 7 bases between them. This CDR3 is 13 amino acids long.

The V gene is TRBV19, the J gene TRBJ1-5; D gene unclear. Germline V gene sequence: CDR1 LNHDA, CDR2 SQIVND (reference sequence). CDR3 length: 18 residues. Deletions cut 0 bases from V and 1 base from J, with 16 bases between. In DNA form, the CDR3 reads TGTGCCAGTAGTATAGAAGGCGGGCCCTTTGGAAGCAATCAGCCCCAGCATTTT. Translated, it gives CASSIEGGPFGSNQPQHF.

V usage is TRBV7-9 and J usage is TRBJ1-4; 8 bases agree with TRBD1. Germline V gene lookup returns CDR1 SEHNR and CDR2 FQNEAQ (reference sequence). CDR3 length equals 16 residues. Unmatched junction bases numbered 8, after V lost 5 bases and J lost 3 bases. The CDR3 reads CASSERQGAANEKLFF. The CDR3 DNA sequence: TGTGCCAGCAGCGAACGGCAGGGGGCAGCTAATGAAAAACTGTTTTTT.

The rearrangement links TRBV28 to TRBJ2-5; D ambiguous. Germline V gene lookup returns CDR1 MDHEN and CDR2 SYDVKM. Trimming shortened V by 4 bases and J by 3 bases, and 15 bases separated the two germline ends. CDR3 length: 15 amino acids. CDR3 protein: CASSSGFVGKETQYF. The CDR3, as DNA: TGTGCCAGCAGTTCAGGCTTTGTGGGCAAAGAGACCCAGTACTTC.

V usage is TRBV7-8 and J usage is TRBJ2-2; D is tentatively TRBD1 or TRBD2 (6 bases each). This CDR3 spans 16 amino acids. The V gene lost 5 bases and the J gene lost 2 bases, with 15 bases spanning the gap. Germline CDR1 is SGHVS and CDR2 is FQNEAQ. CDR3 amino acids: CASSSWGAGNTGELFF. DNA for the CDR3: TGTGCCAGCAGCAGCTGGGGGGCAGGAAACACCGGGGAGCTGTTTTTT.

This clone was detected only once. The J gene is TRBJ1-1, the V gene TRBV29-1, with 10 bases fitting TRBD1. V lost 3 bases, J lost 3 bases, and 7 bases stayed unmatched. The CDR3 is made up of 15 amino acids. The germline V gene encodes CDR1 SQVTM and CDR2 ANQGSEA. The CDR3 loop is CSVDGTGEVHTEAFF. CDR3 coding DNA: TGCAGCGTTGATGGGACAGGGGAGGTCCACACTGAAGCTTTCTTT.

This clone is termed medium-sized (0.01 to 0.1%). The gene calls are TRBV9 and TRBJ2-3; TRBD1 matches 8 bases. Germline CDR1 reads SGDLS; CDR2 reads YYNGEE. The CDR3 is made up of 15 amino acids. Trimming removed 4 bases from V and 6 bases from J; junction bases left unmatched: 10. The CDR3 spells CASSPRQGSGDTQYF. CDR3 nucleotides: TGTGCCAGCAGCCCCCGACAGGGGTCCGGGGATACGCAGTATTTT. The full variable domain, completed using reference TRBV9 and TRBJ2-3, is DSGVTQTPKHLITATGQRVTLRCSPRSGDLSVYWYQQSLDQGLQFLIQYYNGEERAKGNILERFSAQQFPDLHSELNLSSLELGDSALYFCASSPRQGSGDTQYFGPGTRLTVL.

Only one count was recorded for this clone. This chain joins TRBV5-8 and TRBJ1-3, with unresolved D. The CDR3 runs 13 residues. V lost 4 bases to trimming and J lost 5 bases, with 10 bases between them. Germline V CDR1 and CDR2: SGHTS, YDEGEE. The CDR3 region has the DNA TGTGCCAGCAGCCCAAATGCCAGAAACACCATATATTTT. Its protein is CASSPNARNTIYF.

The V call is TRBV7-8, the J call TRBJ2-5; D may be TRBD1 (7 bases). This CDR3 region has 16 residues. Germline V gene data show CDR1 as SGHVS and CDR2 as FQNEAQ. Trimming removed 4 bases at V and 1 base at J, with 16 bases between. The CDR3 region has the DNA TGTGCCAGCAGCTCAATTAGCGGACAGGTCCAAGAGACCCAGTACTTC. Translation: CASSSISGQVQETQYF.

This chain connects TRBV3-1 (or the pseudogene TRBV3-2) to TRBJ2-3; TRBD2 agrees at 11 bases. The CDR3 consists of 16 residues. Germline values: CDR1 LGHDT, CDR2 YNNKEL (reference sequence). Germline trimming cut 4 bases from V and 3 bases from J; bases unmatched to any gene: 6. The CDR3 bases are TGTGCCAGCAGCCCGTATAGCGGGGGGGAAACAGATACGCAGTATTTT. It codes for CASSPYSGGETDTQYF.

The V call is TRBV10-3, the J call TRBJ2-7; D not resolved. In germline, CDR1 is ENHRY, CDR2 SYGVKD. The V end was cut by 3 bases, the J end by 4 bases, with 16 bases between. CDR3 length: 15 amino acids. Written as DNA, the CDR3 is TGTGCCATCAGTGAAAGTCTCCCCGGCATTTACGAGCAGTACTTC. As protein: CAISESLPGIYEQYF.

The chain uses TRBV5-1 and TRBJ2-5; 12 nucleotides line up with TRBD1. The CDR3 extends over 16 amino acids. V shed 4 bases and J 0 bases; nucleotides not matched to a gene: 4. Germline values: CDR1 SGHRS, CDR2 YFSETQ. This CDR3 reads CASSPGTGGYQETQYF. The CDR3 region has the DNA TGCGCCAGCAGCCCGGGGACAGGGGGCTACCAAGAGACCCAGTACTTC.

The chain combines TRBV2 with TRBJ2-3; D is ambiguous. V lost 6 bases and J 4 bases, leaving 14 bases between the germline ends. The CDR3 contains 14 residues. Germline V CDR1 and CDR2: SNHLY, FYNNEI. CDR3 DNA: TGTGCCAGCAGGGAAACAGCTTTCGCAGATACGCAGTATTTT. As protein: CASRETAFADTQYF.

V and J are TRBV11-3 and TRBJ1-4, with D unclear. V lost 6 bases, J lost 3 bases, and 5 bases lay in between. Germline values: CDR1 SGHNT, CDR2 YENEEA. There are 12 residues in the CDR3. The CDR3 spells CASSNSNEKLFF. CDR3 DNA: TGTGCCAGCAGTAATTCTAATGAAAAACTGTTTTTT. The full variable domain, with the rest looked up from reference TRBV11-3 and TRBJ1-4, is EAGVVQSPRYKIIEKKQPVAFWCNPISGHNTLYWYLQNLGQGPELLIRYENEEAVDDSQLPKDRFSAERLKGVDSTLKIQPAELGDSAVYLCASSNSNEKLFFGSGTQLSVL.